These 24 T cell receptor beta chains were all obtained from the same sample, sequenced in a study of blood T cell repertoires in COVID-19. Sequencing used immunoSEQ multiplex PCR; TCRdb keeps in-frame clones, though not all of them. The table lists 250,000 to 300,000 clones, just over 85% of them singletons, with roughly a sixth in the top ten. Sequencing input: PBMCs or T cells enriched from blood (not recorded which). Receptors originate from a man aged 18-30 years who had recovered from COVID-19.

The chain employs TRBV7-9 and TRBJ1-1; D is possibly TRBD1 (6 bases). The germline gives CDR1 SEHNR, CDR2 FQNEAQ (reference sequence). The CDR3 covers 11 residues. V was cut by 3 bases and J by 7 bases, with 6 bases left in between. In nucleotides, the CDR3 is TGTGCCAGCAGCTTGACAGGTGAAGCTTTCTTT. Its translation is CASSLTGEAFF.

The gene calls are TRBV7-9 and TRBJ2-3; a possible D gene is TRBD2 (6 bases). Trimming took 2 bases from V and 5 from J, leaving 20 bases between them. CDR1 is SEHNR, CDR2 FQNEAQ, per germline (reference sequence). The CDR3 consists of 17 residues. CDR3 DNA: TGTGCCAGCAGCTTATTATCCGTCGTATTAGCGGAAGATACGCAGTATTTT. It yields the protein CASSLLSVVLAEDTQYF.

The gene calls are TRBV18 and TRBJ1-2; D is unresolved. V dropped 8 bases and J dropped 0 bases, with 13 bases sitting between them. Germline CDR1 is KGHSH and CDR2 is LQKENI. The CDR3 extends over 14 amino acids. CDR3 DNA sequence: TGTGCCAGCCCGAAGGGCGGGGCTAACTATGGCTACACCTTC. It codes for CASPKGGANYGYTF.

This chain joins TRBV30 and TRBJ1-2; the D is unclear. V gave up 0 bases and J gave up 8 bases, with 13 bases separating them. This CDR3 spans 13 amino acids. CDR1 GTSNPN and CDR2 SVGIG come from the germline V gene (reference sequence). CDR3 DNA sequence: TGTGCCTGGAGTGTATCCAAATTCGGGGGCTACACCTTC. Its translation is CAWSVSKFGGYTF. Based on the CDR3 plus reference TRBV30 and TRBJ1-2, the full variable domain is SQTIHQWPATLVQPVGSPLSLECTVEGTSNPNLYWYRQAAGRGLQLLFYSVGIGQISSEVPQNLSASRPQDRQFILSSKKLLLSDSGFYLCAWSVSKFGGYTFGSGTRLTVV.

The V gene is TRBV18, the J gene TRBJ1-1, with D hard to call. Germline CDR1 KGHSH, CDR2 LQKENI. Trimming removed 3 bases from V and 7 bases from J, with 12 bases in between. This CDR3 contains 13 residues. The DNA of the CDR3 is TGTGCCAGCTCACCGCCCGGGAGTGATGAAGCTTTCTTT. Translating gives CASSPPGSDEAFF.

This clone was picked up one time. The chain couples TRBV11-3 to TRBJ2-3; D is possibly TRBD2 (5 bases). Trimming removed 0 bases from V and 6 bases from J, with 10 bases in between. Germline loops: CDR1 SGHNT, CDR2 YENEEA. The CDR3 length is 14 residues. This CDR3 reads CASSLDTSTDTQYF. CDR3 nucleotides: TGTGCCAGCAGCTTAGATACTAGTACTGATACGCAGTATTTT.

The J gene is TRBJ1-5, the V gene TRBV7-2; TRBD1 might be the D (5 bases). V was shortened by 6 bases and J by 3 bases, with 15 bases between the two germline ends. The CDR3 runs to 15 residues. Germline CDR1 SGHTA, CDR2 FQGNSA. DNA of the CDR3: TGTGCCAGCAGTCTAGCAGGGACTCCCAATCAGCCCCAGCATTTT. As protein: CASSLAGTPNQPQHF.

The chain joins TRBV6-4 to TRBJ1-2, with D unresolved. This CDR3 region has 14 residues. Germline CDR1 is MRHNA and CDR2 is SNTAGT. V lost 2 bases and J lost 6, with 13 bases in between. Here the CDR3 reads CASSDSPGSHGYTF. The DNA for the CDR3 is TGTGCCAGCAGTGACAGTCCGGGTTCCCATGGCTACACCTTC.

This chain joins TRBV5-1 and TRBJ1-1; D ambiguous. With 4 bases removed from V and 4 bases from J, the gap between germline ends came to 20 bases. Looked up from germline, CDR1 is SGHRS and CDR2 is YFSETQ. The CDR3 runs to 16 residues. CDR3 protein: CASSLGGPGGGTEAFF. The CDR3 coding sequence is TGCGCCAGCAGCCTGGGAGGGCCGGGCGGTGGCACTGAAGCTTTCTTT.

DNA of the CDR3: TGCGCCAGCAGCCTTGGACAGGGAAACACTGAAGCTTTCTTT. This gives the protein CASSLGQGNTEAFF. The chain combines TRBV4-1 with TRBJ1-1; 8 bases are shared with TRBD1. The CDR3 spans 14 residues. V lost 4 bases to trimming and J lost 2 bases; unmatched junction nucleotides: 3. In germline, CDR1 is MGHRA, CDR2 YSYEKL.

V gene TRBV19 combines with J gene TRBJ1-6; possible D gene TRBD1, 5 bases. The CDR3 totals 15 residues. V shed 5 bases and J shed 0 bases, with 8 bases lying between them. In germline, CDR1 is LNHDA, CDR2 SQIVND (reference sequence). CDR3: CASSAGHSYNSPLHF. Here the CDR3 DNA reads TGTGCCAGTAGTGCGGGGCACTCCTATAATTCACCCCTCCACTTT. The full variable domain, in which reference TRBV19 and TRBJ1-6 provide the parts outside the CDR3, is DGGITQSPKYLFRKEGQNVTLSCEQNLNHDAMYWYRQDPGQGLRLIYYSQIVNDFQKGDIAEGYSVSREKKESFPLTVTSAQKNPTAFYLCASSAGHSYNSPLHFGNGTRLTVT.

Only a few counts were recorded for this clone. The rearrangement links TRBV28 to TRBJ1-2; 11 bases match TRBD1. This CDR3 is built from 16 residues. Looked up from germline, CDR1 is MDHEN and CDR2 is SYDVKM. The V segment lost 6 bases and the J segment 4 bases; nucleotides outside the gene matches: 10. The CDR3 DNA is TGTGCCAGCAGACCTCGGACAGGGGGCTCCCTCTATGGCTACACCTTC. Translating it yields CASRPRTGGSLYGYTF.

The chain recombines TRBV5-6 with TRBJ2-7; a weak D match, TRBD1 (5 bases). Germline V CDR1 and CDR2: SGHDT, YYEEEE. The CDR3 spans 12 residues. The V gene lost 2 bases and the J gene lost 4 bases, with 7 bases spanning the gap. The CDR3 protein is CASSFTGYEQYF. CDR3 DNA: TGTGCCAGCAGCTTCACAGGATACGAGCAGTACTTC.

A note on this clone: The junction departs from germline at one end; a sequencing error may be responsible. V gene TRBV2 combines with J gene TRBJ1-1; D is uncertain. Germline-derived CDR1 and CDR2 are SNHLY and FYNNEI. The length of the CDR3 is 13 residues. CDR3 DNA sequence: TGTGCCAGCCGTGACCGAGGGAGCGCAGAAGCTTTCTTT. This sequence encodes CASRDRGSAEAFF.

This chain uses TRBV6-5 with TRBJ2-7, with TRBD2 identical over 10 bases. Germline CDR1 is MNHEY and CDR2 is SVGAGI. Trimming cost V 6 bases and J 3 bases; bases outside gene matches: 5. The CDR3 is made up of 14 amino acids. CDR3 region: CASSFLAGGYEQYF. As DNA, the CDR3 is TGTGCCAGCAGCTTTTTAGCGGGGGGCTACGAGCAGTACTTC.

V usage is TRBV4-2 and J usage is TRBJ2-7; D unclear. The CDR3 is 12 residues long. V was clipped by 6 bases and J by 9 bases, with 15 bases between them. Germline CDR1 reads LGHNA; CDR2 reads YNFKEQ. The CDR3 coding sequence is TGTGCCAGCAGTCGGCTGGTAGCCGGGCAGTACTTC. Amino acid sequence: CASSRLVAGQYF.

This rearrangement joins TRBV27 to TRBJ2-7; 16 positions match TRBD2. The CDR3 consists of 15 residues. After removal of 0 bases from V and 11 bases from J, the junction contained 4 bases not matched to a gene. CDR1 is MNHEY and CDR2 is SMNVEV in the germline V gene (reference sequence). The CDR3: CASSLSGLAGGPKYF. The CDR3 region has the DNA TGTGCCAGCAGTTTATCGGGACTAGCGGGAGGGCCTAAGTACTTC.

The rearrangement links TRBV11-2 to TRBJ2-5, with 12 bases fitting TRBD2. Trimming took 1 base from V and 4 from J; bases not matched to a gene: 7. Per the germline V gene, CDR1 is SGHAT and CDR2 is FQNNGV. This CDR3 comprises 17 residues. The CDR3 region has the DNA TGTGCCAGCAGCTTAGGCTCGTCTAGCGGGGGGGCAGAGACCCAGTACTTC. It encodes CASSLGSSSGGAETQYF.

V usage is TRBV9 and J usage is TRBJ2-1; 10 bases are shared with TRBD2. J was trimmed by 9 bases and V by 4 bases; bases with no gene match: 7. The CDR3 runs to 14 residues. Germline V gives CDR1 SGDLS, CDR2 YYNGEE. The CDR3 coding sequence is TGTGCCAGCAGCCAGTGGGCTAGCGGGGGTGAGCAGTTCTTC. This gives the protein CASSQWASGGEQFF. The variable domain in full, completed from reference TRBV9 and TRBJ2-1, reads DSGVTQTPKHLITATGQRVTLRCSPRSGDLSVYWYQQSLDQGLQFLIQYYNGEERAKGNILERFSAQQFPDLHSELNLSSLELGDSALYFCASSQWASGGEQFFGPGTRLTVL.

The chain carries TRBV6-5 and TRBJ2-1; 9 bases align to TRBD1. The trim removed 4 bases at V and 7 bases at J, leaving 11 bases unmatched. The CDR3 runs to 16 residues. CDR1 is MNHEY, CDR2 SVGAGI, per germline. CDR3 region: CASSSPGTGIGNEQFF. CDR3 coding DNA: TGTGCCAGCAGTTCACCCGGGACAGGGATCGGTAATGAGCAGTTCTTC.

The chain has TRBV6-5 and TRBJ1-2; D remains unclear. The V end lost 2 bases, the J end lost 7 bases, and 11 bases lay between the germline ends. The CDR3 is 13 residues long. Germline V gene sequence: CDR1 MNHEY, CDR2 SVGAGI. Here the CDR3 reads CASSYSETIGYTF. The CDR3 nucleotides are TGTGCCAGCAGTTACAGTGAGACTATTGGCTACACCTTC.

The CDR3 DNA sequence: TGTGCCAGCAGCCCACCCGGGGACAGTCAGCCCCAGCATTTT. Translated: CASSPPGDSQPQHF. This chain connects TRBV7-9 to TRBJ1-5, with 7 bases that match TRBD1. Per germline, CDR1 SEHNR and CDR2 FQNEAQ (reference sequence). Trimming removed 5 bases from V and 6 bases from J; junction bases left unmatched: 7. The CDR3 is 14 amino acids.

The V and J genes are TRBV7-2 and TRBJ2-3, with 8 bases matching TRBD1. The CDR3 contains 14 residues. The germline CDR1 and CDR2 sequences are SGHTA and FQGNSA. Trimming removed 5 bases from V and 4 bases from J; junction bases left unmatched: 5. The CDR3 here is CASSPRQGPDTQYF. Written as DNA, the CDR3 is TGTGCCAGCAGCCCTCGACAGGGGCCAGATACGCAGTATTTT.

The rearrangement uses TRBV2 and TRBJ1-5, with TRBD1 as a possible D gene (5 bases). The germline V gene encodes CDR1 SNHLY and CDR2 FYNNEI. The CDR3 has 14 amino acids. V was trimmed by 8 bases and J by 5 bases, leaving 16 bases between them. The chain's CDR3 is CASWQGYGDQPQHF. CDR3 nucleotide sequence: TGTGCCAGCTGGCAGGGTTATGGGGATCAGCCCCAGCATTTT.